This TCR beta chain was recovered during a study of cytomegalovirus exposure and HLA in healthy donors. Trimming took 1 base from V and 4 from J, leaving 17 bases between them. Germline CDR1 is SGHNT and CDR2 is YENEEA. This CDR3 spans 16 amino acids. Use of 60 Vbeta and 13 Jbeta primers characterized the PCR. Profiled with immunoSEQ multiplex PCR; TCRdb holds only in-frame clones, not every one. Of 45,000 to 70,000 clones listed, roughly 85% are singletons. The chain has TRBV11-3 and TRBJ2-7; the D gene is possibly TRBD2 (6 bases). Sequencing was done on a sample of PBMCs. The clonotype originates from a man in his thirties or forties in good health and CMV-seronegative. The CDR3 DNA reads TGTGCCAGCAGCTTAGCGGGAGCTAACCGGGGTTACGAGCAGTACTTC. It specifies CASSLAGANRGYEQYF.